This T cell receptor (beta chain) was identified in a study of CD4 and CD8 cells across lung adenocarcinoma regions. Using its own MiXCR run on the PCR reads, TCRdb lists one record per CDR3 protein. The table includes 15,000 to 20,000 distinct CDR3 sequences, about half detected once. Samples came from patients with localized non-small cell lung adenocarcinoma. The CDR3 consists of 13 residues. V lost 5 bases to trimming and J lost 7 bases, with 14 bases between them. Germline values: CDR1 MNHNS, CDR2 SASEGT. Specimen: CD8+ T cells from the center of a lung tumor. The TCR was taken from a female donor with lung adenocarcinoma. The CD4 and CD8 labels of this study may be unreliable. This chain links TRBV6-1 with TRBJ2-5; maybe TRBD2 (5 bases). The CDR3 protein is CASSRRGGRTQYF. The CDR3, as DNA: TGTGCCAGCAGTCGTCGTGGTGGGAGGACCCAGTACTTC.